Listed below are T cell receptor beta chains from one sample, sequenced in a study of vaccination and CD4 T cells after COVID-19. One entry per CDR3 protein results from TCRdb running MiXCR on the PCR reads. The sample lists around 3,900 distinct CDR3 sequences; approximately 20% were seen once. Their specific antigens are unknown. The sequencing input was CD4+ T cells from blood, cultured in vitro. These receptors all come from a human donor who had recovered from COVID-19. The CDR3 runs from the conserved cysteine through the conserved F or W. A D gene is named only where the DNA matches it firmly. A row's size may be missing; if present it is once, few, many or a size class.

d_gene	abundance	j_gene	v_gene	CDR3nt	CDR3aa
-	-	TRBJ2-1	TRBV20-1	TGCAGTGCGCTCGCCGAGCCCCCCTACAATGAGCAGTTCTTC	CSALAEPPYNEQFF
TRBD1	few	TRBJ2-7	TRBV5-6	TGTGCCAGCGCCGTCGGGACAGGGGATTACTACGAGCAGTACTTC	CASAVGTGDYYEQYF
-	-	TRBJ1-4	TRBV20-1	TGCAGTGCTAGGTGGTTTAATGAAAAACTGTTTTTT	CSARWFNEKLFF
-	few	TRBJ1-5	TRBV6-4	TGTGCCAGCAGTGTGGAGGGTGGAGTTCAGCCCCAGCATTTT	CASSVEGGVQPQHF
TRBD1	few	TRBJ1-2	TRBV6-1	TGTGCCAGCAGGCAGGGGGCGCCGGGCTATGGCTACACCTTC	CASRQGAPGYGYTF
-	medium-sized	TRBJ1-4	TRBV27	TGTGCCAGCAGTTTATCGTTCGGGCTGGAAAAACTGTTTTTT	CASSLSFGLEKLFF
-	-	TRBJ1-1	TRBV12-3/TRBV12-4	TGTGCCAGCAGCCGGGGACCGACCTCCACTGAAGCTTTCTTT	CASSRGPTSTEAFF
-	few	TRBJ2-6	TRBV6-5	TGTGCCAGCAGTTCCGCCTCTGCCTTTTCTGGGGCCAACGTCCTGACTTTC	CASSSASAFSGANVLTF
TRBD1	medium-sized	TRBJ1-2	TRBV10-1	TGCGCCAGCAGTGAGGACAGGGATTCCTATGGCTACACCTTC	CASSEDRDSYGYTF
-	-	TRBJ2-7	TRBV18	TGTGCCAGCTCACCTACATCAGGGGACGAGCAGTACTTC	CASSPTSGDEQYF
TRBD1	-	TRBJ1-3	TRBV7-9	TGTGCCAGCAGTTCAACAGGGGGCTCTGGAAACACCATATATTTT	CASSSTGGSGNTIYF
-	medium-sized	TRBJ1-2	TRBV12-3/TRBV12-4	TGTGCCAGCACCAAGACTTCTAACTATGGCTACACCTTC	CASTKTSNYGYTF
-	few	TRBJ2-1	TRBV2	TGTGCCAGCAGATCCCGGATTTACAATGAGCAGTTCTTC	CASRSRIYNEQFF
-	few	TRBJ1-1	TRBV29-1	TGCAGCGGCTACAGAGACATGAACACTGAAGCTTTCTTT	CSGYRDMNTEAFF
-	few	TRBJ1-1	TRBV12-3/TRBV12-4	TGTGCCAGCAGTCTCCTCATGAACACTGAAGCTTTCTTT	CASSLLMNTEAFF
-	-	TRBJ2-3	TRBV20-1	TGCAGTGCTGGGTATGACGCAGATACGCAGTATTTT	CSAGYDADTQYF
-	medium-sized	TRBJ2-5	TRBV20-1	TGCAGTGCCATGAGTGGGCAGGACAAAATTTCGGCCCAGTACTTC	CSAMSGQDKISAQYF
-	large	TRBJ1-1	TRBV11-2	TGTGCCAAGGGCTACGGGGTTACAGTACAGAACACTGAAGCTTTCTTT	CAKGYGVTVQNTEAFF
-	-	TRBJ2-7	TRBV2	TGTGCCAGCATGAATGTTCGGGGGCCTGGAGAGCAGTACTTC	CASMNVRGPGEQYF
TRBD1	few	TRBJ1-4	TRBV20-1	TGCAGTGCTCGACAGGGAAGTAATGAAAAACTGTTTTTT	CSARQGSNEKLFF
-	-	TRBJ1-1	TRBV18	TGTGCCAGCTCACTGGGAAGGGGGAACACTGAAGCTTTCTTT	CASSLGRGNTEAFF
TRBD1	few	TRBJ2-4	TRBV6-1	TGTGCCAGCAGCTCCCTCACAGGGGGCTTATCCAAAAACATTCAGTACTTC	CASSSLTGGLSKNIQYF
-	-	TRBJ1-2	TRBV5-5	TGTGCCAGCAGCGACCCAGGTGACAGAAGCTATGGCTACACCTTC	CASSDPGDRSYGYTF
TRBD2	-	TRBJ2-4	TRBV11-2	TGTGCCAGCAGCACAACCGGACTAGCGGAAAACATTCAGTACTTC	CASSTTGLAENIQYF
-	few	TRBJ2-7	TRBV2	TGTGCCAGCAGACACCGGGACAACTCCTACGAGCAGTACTTC	CASRHRDNSYEQYF
-	-	TRBJ1-6	TRBV19	TGTGCCAGTAGGGGACGGCGCTCCTATAATTCACCCCTCCACTTT	CASRGRRSYNSPLHF
TRBD2	medium-sized	TRBJ2-3	TRBV20-1	TGCAGTGCCAAAAAGTCGGGACTAGCGGCAGATACGCAGTATTTT	CSAKKSGLAADTQYF
TRBD1	few	TRBJ2-7	TRBV5-5	TGTGCCAGCAGCATTCAGCCGGGACAGGGTGTCGAGTACTTC	CASSIQPGQGVEYF
TRBD1	medium-sized	TRBJ1-1	TRBV30	TGTGCCTCGGACAGGGGGCGCGGGAACACTGAAGCTTTCTTT	CASDRGRGNTEAFF
-	-	TRBJ2-2	TRBV5-1	TGCGCCAGCAGCCCCTACACCGGGGAGCTGTTTTTT	CASSPYTGELFF
TRBD1	-	TRBJ1-1	TRBV6-5	TGTGCCAGCAGTTACCGGGACAGTCTATCGTTGGCTTTCTTT	CASSYRDSLSLAFF
-	-	TRBJ1-6	TRBV5-5	TGTGCCAGCAGCTCCCCAGGGGAGCCTTCACCCCTCCACTTT	CASSSPGEPSPLHF
TRBD2	few	TRBJ2-7	TRBV2	TGTGCCAGCAGGTGGGGGGGGAGGAACGAGCAGTACTTC	CASRWGGRNEQYF
-	-	TRBJ1-2	TRBV7-9	TGTGCCAGCAGCCCACAACGGACAGAGGACTATGGCTACACCTTC	CASSPQRTEDYGYTF
-	-	TRBJ2-3	TRBV6-1	TGTGCCAGCGGGGGCAGGACGCAGTATTTT	CASGGRTQYF
TRBD1	-	TRBJ1-2	TRBV25-1	TGTGCCAGCAGGACAGGGGGCGGCTATGGCTACACCTTC	CASRTGGGYGYTF
TRBD2	-	TRBJ2-5	TRBV6-1	TGTGCCAGCGGACCTCTAGCGGGGGTTAAAGAGACCCAGTACTTC	CASGPLAGVKETQYF
-	few	TRBJ2-5	TRBV19	TGTGCCACACGAGGGGGTGTGGAGACCCAGTACTTC	CATRGGVETQYF
-	-	TRBJ2-2	TRBV12-3/TRBV12-4	TGTGCCAGCAGTTTACTCATTACCGGGGAGCTGTTTTTT	CASSLLITGELFF
-	-	TRBJ1-4	TRBV6-4	TGTGCCAGCAGTGATCGAGAGGGCGAAAAACTGTTTTTT	CASSDREGEKLFF
-	once	TRBJ1-2	TRBV27	TGTACCAGCAGTTTAAAAGGCGGAAACTATGGCTACACCTTC	CTSSLKGGNYGYTF
TRBD1	-	TRBJ2-1	TRBV5-4	TGTGCCAGCAGACAAGACAGGGGAACGCGGCTTGAGCAGTTCTTC	CASRQDRGTRLEQFF